The rows below give T cell receptor beta chains drawn from one sample of a study of T cell changes during pregnancy in multiple sclerosis. Method: immunoSEQ multiplex PCR; TCRdb's copy keeps in-frame clones and lacks some. The sample gives about 68,000 clones, approximately 90% of which show up once; 1.5% is in the top ten. The sample in question was peripheral blood, obtained in the third trimester of pregnancy. All receptors come from a female donor with multiple sclerosis, enrolled in a pregnancy study. Each CDR3 is given without its conserved first and last residue.

V: TRBV2; J: TRBJ1-2; CDR3: ASSVLPRLDGYT
V: TRBV7-3; J: TRBJ2-2; CDR3: ASRAEGELF
V: TRBV2; J: TRBJ1-2; CDR3: ASRGGDRGYGYT
V: TRBV6-6; J: TRBJ1-1; CDR3: ASSYEVDAEAF
V: TRBV7-9; J: TRBJ1-6; CDR3: ASSSGTGQWDSPLH
V: TRBV5-1; J: TRBJ1-5; CDR3: ASSLGQGAGQPQH
V: TRBV7-2; J: TRBJ2-7; CDR3: ASSLTDRPYEQY
V: TRBV5-4; J: TRBJ2-3; CDR3: ASSLGGTDTQY
V: TRBV5-6; J: TRBJ2-7; CDR3: ASSLPGQGYEQY
V: TRBV5-6; J: TRBJ2-3; CDR3: ASSLVLAGDTQY
V: TRBV5-1; J: TRBJ2-5; CDR3: ASSFDFQETQY
V: TRBV4-2; J: TRBJ2-7; CDR3: ASSQEGQSPYEQY
V: TRBV7-8; J: TRBJ1-1; CDR3: ASSLVGWQGGWNTEAF
V: TRBV7-3; J: TRBJ2-7; CDR3: ASSGVPLGEQY
V: TRBV27; J: TRBJ2-2; CDR3: ASSASLHGLSPGELF
V: TRBV4-2; J: TRBJ2-7; CDR3: ASSLLAGVGESSYEQY
V: TRBV19; J: TRBJ1-1; CDR3: ASSGTVNTEAF